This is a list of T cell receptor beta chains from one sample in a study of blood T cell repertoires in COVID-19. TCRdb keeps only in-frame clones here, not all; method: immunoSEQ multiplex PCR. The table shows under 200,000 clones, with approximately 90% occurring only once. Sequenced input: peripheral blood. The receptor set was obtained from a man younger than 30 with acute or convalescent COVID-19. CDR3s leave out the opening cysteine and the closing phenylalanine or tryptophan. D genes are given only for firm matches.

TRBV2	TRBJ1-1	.	ASLTVNTEAF
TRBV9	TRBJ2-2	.	ASTRESYTGELF
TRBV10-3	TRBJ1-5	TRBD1	ATIQGFGQPQH
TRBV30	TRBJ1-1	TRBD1	AWTLDRGSTEAF
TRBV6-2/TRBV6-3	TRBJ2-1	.	ASSYSTVAGGLEQF
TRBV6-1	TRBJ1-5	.	ASSEGRAGANPQH
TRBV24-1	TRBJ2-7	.	ATSGSRLDEQY
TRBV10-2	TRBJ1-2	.	ASSPTGQGGYT
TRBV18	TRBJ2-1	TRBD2	ASSPRAGGQNNEQF
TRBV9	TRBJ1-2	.	ASSVGSSSNGYT
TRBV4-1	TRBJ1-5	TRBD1	ASSQDPLRTGETQPQH
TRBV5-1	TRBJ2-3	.	ASSLQGPSTDTQY
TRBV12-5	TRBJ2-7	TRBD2	ASGPTTGTPTPVREPYQY
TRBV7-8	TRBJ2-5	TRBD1	ASSTGQGKGETQY
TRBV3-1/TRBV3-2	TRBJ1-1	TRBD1	ASSQATGLNTEAF
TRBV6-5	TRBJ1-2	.	ASRDWYGYT
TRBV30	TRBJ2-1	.	AWGDFSQHNEQF
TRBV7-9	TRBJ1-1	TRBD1	ASSRSGQALEAF